The clone carrying this TCR beta chain has ten or more counts. Its antigen is unidentified. This sample stems from a study of T cells after yellow fever vaccination. The germline V gene has CDR1 SGHDT and CDR2 YYEEEE. The CDR3 has 14 residues. The ends were cut back, 0 bases at V and 3 bases at J, with 7 bases in the middle. From the 5' RACE reads, TCRdb called clonotypes with MiXCR, one entry per CDR3 protein. The data hold 300,000 or so distinct CDR3 sequences, with around 4.1% observed a single time. Study-wide results and caveats: The study found a weaker secondary response that peaked faster, day 5 versus 15. A large majority of primary-vaccination clones showed up again after the booster (about 97% CD4, about 87% CD8).

The chain carries TRBV5-6 and TRBJ1-5; no definite D call. This specimen consisted of PBMCs, obtained 5 days after the yellow fever booster vaccination. The TCR comes from a man younger than 35 who received the YFV17D yellow fever vaccine. CDR3: CASSLERDNQPQHF. The CDR3 nucleotides read TGTGCCAGCAGCTTGGAGAGGGACAATCAGCCCCAGCATTTT.